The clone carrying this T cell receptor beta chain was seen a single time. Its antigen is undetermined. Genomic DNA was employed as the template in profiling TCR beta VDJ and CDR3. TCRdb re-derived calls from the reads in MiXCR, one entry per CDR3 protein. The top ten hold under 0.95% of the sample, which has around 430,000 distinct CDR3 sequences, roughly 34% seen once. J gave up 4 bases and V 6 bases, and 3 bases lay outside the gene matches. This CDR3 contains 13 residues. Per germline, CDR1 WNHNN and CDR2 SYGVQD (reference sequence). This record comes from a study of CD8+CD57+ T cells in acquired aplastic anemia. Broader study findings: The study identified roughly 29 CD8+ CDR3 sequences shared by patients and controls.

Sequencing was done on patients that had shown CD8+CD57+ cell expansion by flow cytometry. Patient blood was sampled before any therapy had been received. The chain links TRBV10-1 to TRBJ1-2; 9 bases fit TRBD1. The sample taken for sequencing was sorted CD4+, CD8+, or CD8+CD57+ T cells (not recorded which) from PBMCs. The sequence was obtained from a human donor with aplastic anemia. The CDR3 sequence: CASRGQGVYGYTF. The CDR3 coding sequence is TGCGCCAGCAGGGGACAGGGAGTCTATGGCTACACCTTC.